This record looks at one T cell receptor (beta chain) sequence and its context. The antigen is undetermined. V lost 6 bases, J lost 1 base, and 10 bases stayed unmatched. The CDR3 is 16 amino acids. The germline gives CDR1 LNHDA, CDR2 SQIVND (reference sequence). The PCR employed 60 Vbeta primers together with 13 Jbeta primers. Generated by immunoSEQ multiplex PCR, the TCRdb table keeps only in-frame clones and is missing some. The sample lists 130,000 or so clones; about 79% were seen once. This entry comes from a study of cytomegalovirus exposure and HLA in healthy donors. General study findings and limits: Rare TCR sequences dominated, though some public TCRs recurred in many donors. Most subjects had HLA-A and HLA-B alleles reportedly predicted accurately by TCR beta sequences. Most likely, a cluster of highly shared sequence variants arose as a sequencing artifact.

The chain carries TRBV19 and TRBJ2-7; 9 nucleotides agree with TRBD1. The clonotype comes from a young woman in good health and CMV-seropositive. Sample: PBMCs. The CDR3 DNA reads TGTGCCAGTAGCTCCGGGACAGGGATCGGTTCCTACGAGCAGTACTTC. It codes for CASSSGTGIGSYEQYF.